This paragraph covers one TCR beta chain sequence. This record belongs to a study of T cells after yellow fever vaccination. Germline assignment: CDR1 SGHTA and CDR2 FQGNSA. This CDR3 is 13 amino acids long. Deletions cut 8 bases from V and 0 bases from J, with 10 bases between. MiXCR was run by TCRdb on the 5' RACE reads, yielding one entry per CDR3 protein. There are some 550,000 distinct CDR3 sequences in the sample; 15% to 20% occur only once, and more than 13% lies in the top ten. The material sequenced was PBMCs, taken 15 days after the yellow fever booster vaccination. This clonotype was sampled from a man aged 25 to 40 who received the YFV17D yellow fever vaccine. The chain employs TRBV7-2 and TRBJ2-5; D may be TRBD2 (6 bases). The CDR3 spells CASQEGYQETQYF. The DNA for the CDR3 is TGTGCCAGCCAGGAGGGGTACCAAGAGACCCAGTACTTC.